This record concerns one T cell receptor beta chain sequence. Clones were sequenced by immunoSEQ multiplex PCR, and TCRdb holds only the in-frame ones, with some missing. The sample has 200,000 to 300,000 clones; around four fifths are singletons. This entry belongs to a study of blood T cell repertoires in COVID-19. The germline V gene encodes CDR1 SGDLS and CDR2 YYNGEE. The ends lost 4 bases at V and 1 base at J; junction bases unmatched: 8. This CDR3 region has 16 residues. The sequenced material came from peripheral blood. This sequence was found in a man between 60 and 75 years old with acute or convalescent COVID-19. V and J are TRBV9 and TRBJ2-1; 7 bases map to TRBD1. This chain's CDR3 is CASSPRQGESYNEQFF. CDR3 coding DNA: TGTGCCAGCAGCCCCCGACAGGGAGAGTCCTACAATGAGCAGTTCTTC.